This is a list of T cell receptor beta chains from one sample in a study of cytomegalovirus exposure and HLA in healthy donors. Produced via immunoSEQ multiplex PCR; TCRdb's table is partial and in-frame only. In the table there are approximately 160,000 clones, 75% of which are singletons. Sequencing was performed on PBMCs. The receptors shown here come from a male donor in good health and CMV-seronegative. CDR3s include the opening cysteine and the closing phenylalanine or tryptophan. The D gene is left open where the match is weak. Clone size, where shown, is once, few, many, or a class for clones that have expanded.

cdr3_aa: CAISESGPNTEAFF
cdr3_nt: TGTGCCATCAGTGAAAGCGGGCCGAACACTGAAGCTTTCTTT
d_call: .
clone_size: few
v_call: TRBV10-3
j_call: TRBJ1-1

cdr3_aa: CASREQGVQPQHF
cdr3_nt: TGTGCCAGCAGGGAACAGGGGGTTCAGCCCCAGCATTTT
d_call: TRBD1
clone_size: .
v_call: TRBV6-1
j_call: TRBJ1-5

cdr3_aa: CASSVSPSGGTGELFF
cdr3_nt: TGTGCCAGCAGCGTCTCACCTAGCGGGGGCACCGGGGAGCTGTTTTTT
d_call: TRBD2
clone_size: .
v_call: TRBV9
j_call: TRBJ2-2

cdr3_aa: CAWDTGGTYNEQFF
cdr3_nt: TGTGCCTGGGATACAGGGGGCACCTACAATGAGCAGTTCTTC
d_call: TRBD1
clone_size: .
v_call: TRBV30
j_call: TRBJ2-1

cdr3_aa: CASSPPPGVGSPLHF
cdr3_nt: TGTGCCAGCAGCCCACCACCAGGGGTAGGGTCACCCCTCCACTTT
d_call: .
clone_size: once
v_call: TRBV5-5
j_call: TRBJ1-6

cdr3_aa: CATMMPQGTEAFF
cdr3_nt: TGTGCCACCATGATGCCCCAGGGCACTGAAGCTTTCTTT
d_call: .
clone_size: .
v_call: TRBV6-6
j_call: TRBJ1-1

cdr3_aa: CASSFRDRVQPQHF
cdr3_nt: TGTGCCAGCAGCTTCCGGGACAGGGTACAGCCCCAGCATTTT
d_call: TRBD1
clone_size: .
v_call: TRBV5-6
j_call: TRBJ1-5

cdr3_aa: CASSSDRGGRGYTF
cdr3_nt: TGTGCCAGCAGCTCGGACAGGGGAGGTCGAGGCTACACCTTC
d_call: TRBD1
clone_size: .
v_call: TRBV7-2
j_call: TRBJ1-2

cdr3_aa: CASSFLQGNNQPQHF
cdr3_nt: TGTGCCAGCAGCTTCTTACAGGGGAACAATCAGCCCCAGCATTTT
d_call: TRBD1
clone_size: few
v_call: TRBV2
j_call: TRBJ1-5

cdr3_aa: CASSVAGATYEQYF
cdr3_nt: TGTGCCAGCAGCGTTGCCGGTGCAACCTACGAGCAGTACTTC
d_call: .
clone_size: .
v_call: TRBV7-9
j_call: TRBJ2-7

cdr3_aa: CASSFSRTTNTGELFF
cdr3_nt: TGTGCCAGCAGCTTTTCTCGGACAACCAACACCGGGGAGCTGTTTTTT
d_call: .
clone_size: once
v_call: TRBV7-9
j_call: TRBJ2-2

cdr3_aa: CASSVAGGNEQFF
cdr3_nt: TGTGCCAGCAGCGTAGCAGGGGGCAATGAGCAGTTCTTC
d_call: TRBD1
clone_size: .
v_call: TRBV9
j_call: TRBJ2-1

cdr3_aa: CASSYRADTEAFF
cdr3_nt: TGTGCCAGCAGCTACAGGGCGGACACTGAAGCTTTCTTT
d_call: .
clone_size: few
v_call: TRBV6-1
j_call: TRBJ1-1

cdr3_aa: CASSLQGGNQPQHF
cdr3_nt: TGCGCCAGCAGCTTGCAAGGGGGCAATCAGCCCCAGCATTTT
d_call: .
clone_size: few
v_call: TRBV5-1
j_call: TRBJ1-5

cdr3_aa: CASSQGQAHTEAFF
cdr3_nt: TGTGCCAGCAGCCAAGGACAGGCCCACACTGAAGCTTTCTTT
d_call: TRBD1
clone_size: .
v_call: TRBV7-3
j_call: TRBJ1-1

cdr3_aa: CASTEGAQETQYF
cdr3_nt: TGTGCCAGTACGGAGGGGGCCCAAGAGACCCAGTACTTC
d_call: .
clone_size: .
v_call: TRBV19
j_call: TRBJ2-5

cdr3_aa: CASSPEETQYF
cdr3_nt: TGTGCCAGCTCACCAGAGGAGACCCAGTACTTC
d_call: .
clone_size: .
v_call: TRBV18
j_call: TRBJ2-5

cdr3_aa: CASSQGWDSSYNEQFF
cdr3_nt: TGTGCCAGCAGCCAAGGTTGGGACAGTTCCTACAATGAGCAGTTCTTC
d_call: TRBD1
clone_size: .
v_call: TRBV4-2
j_call: TRBJ2-1

cdr3_aa: CASKHEDSPLHF
cdr3_nt: TGTGCCAGCAAACACGAAGATTCACCCCTCCACTTT
d_call: .
clone_size: .
v_call: TRBV6-1
j_call: TRBJ1-6

cdr3_aa: CASSPYSTSTDTQYF
cdr3_nt: TGTGCCAGCTCGCCGTATAGTACTAGCACAGATACGCAGTATTTT
d_call: .
clone_size: .
v_call: TRBV28
j_call: TRBJ2-3

cdr3_aa: CASGTSVSYEQYF
cdr3_nt: TGTGCCAGCGGGACTAGCGTATCCTACGAGCAGTACTTC
d_call: TRBD2
clone_size: .
v_call: TRBV5-6
j_call: TRBJ2-7

cdr3_aa: CASSWTAMGYTF
cdr3_nt: TGTGCCAGCAGCTGGACAGCTATGGGCTACACCTTC
d_call: .
clone_size: .
v_call: TRBV7-2
j_call: TRBJ1-2

cdr3_aa: CASSYPSGEQYF
cdr3_nt: TGTGCCAGCAGTTACCCTTCGGGCGAGCAGTACTTC
d_call: .
clone_size: .
v_call: TRBV6-6
j_call: TRBJ2-7

cdr3_aa: CASAVRGGEQYF
cdr3_nt: TGTGCCAGCGCCGTGCGGGGCGGGGAGCAGTACTTC
d_call: .
clone_size: .
v_call: TRBV2
j_call: TRBJ2-7

cdr3_aa: CASSSGNGPDTQYF
cdr3_nt: TGTGCCAGCAGCAGCGGGAACGGCCCAGATACGCAGTATTTT
d_call: TRBD2
clone_size: .
v_call: TRBV6-6
j_call: TRBJ2-3

cdr3_aa: CASASYGTGIYEQYF
cdr3_nt: TGTGCCAGCGCCTCTTACGGGACAGGGATTTACGAGCAGTACTTC
d_call: TRBD1
clone_size: .
v_call: TRBV6-5
j_call: TRBJ2-7

cdr3_aa: CATSDRTLSGNTIYF
cdr3_nt: TGTGCCACCTCGGACAGAACTCTCTCTGGAAACACCATATATTTT
d_call: .
clone_size: .
v_call: TRBV15
j_call: TRBJ1-3

cdr3_aa: CASRRSGLRADTQYF
cdr3_nt: TGTGCCAGCAGAAGATCAGGGCTACGGGCAGATACGCAGTATTTT
d_call: .
clone_size: .
v_call: TRBV27
j_call: TRBJ2-3

cdr3_aa: CAIRGTSGSYEQYF
cdr3_nt: TGTGCCATCCGCGGAACTAGCGGGAGTTACGAGCAGTACTTC
d_call: TRBD2
clone_size: .
v_call: TRBV10-3
j_call: TRBJ2-7

cdr3_aa: CAAEEGLTEAFF
cdr3_nt: TGTGCCGCGGAGGAGGGTTTGACTGAAGCTTTCTTT
d_call: .
clone_size: few
v_call: TRBV2
j_call: TRBJ1-1

cdr3_aa: CASSPQQQGTEAFF
cdr3_nt: TGTGCCAGCTCACCGCAACAACAGGGGACTGAAGCTTTCTTT
d_call: TRBD1
clone_size: .
v_call: TRBV18
j_call: TRBJ1-1

cdr3_aa: CASTRTGVATNEKLFF
cdr3_nt: TGTGCCAGTACCAGGACGGGGGTAGCAACTAATGAAAAACTGTTTTTT
d_call: .
clone_size: .
v_call: TRBV19
j_call: TRBJ1-4

cdr3_aa: CASSLRTGGFRDIQYF
cdr3_nt: TGTGCCAGCAGCTTAAGGACAGGGGGCTTTAGAGACATTCAGTACTTC
d_call: TRBD1
clone_size: .
v_call: TRBV7-9
j_call: TRBJ2-4

cdr3_aa: CASSYSLGTEAFF
cdr3_nt: TGTGCCAGCAGTTACTCTCTCGGCACTGAAGCTTTCTTT
d_call: .
clone_size: .
v_call: TRBV6-6
j_call: TRBJ1-1

cdr3_aa: CASSQGQGYSPLHF
cdr3_nt: TGCGCCAGCAGCCAAGGTCAGGGCTATTCACCCCTCCACTTT
d_call: .
clone_size: .
v_call: TRBV4-3
j_call: TRBJ1-6

cdr3_aa: CASSPGQSLEYEQYF
cdr3_nt: TGTGCCAGCAGCCCGGGACAGTCATTAGAGTACGAGCAGTACTTC
d_call: TRBD1
clone_size: .
v_call: TRBV5-4
j_call: TRBJ2-7

cdr3_aa: CASRPTSGQETQYF
cdr3_nt: TGTGCCAGCAGACCGACTAGCGGCCAAGAGACCCAGTACTTC
d_call: TRBD2
clone_size: .
v_call: TRBV5-4
j_call: TRBJ2-5

cdr3_aa: CASSSPRQGETQYF
cdr3_nt: TGTGCCAGCAGCTCCCCGAGACAGGGAGAGACCCAGTACTTC
d_call: TRBD1
clone_size: .
v_call: TRBV5-6
j_call: TRBJ2-5

cdr3_aa: CASSQGPDRSSYEQYF
cdr3_nt: TGTGCCAGCAGCCAAGGCCCCGACAGGAGCTCCTACGAGCAGTACTTC
d_call: .
clone_size: .
v_call: TRBV4-2
j_call: TRBJ2-7

cdr3_aa: CASSLRGQREQYF
cdr3_nt: TGTGCCAGCAGCTTACGAGGACAGCGAGAGCAGTACTTC
d_call: .
clone_size: .
v_call: TRBV7-3
j_call: TRBJ2-7

cdr3_aa: CASRNSGSYEQYF
cdr3_nt: TGTGCCAGCAGAAATAGCGGTTCCTACGAGCAGTACTTC
d_call: .
clone_size: once
v_call: TRBV28
j_call: TRBJ2-7

cdr3_aa: CASSLTGQSGTEAFF
cdr3_nt: TGTGCCAGCAGCTTAACAGGTCAGTCGGGCACTGAAGCTTTCTTT
d_call: .
clone_size: .
v_call: TRBV7-9
j_call: TRBJ1-1

cdr3_aa: CASSWVRRSSGNTIYF
cdr3_nt: TGTGCCAGCAGTTGGGTCCGGAGGAGCTCTGGAAACACCATATATTTT
d_call: .
clone_size: .
v_call: TRBV27
j_call: TRBJ1-3

cdr3_aa: CAISQGNEQFF
cdr3_nt: TGTGCCATCAGTCAGGGCAATGAGCAGTTCTTC
d_call: .
clone_size: .
v_call: TRBV10-3
j_call: TRBJ2-1

cdr3_aa: CASSGTGGSLEREQYF
cdr3_nt: TGTGCCAGCAGCGGGACAGGGGGATCCCTGGAGCGAGAGCAGTACTTC
d_call: TRBD1
clone_size: .
v_call: TRBV9
j_call: TRBJ2-7

cdr3_aa: CASSIGGGFGSPLHF
cdr3_nt: TGTGCCAGTAGTATAGGAGGAGGTTTCGGCTCACCCCTCCACTTT
d_call: .
clone_size: .
v_call: TRBV19
j_call: TRBJ1-6

cdr3_aa: CASREDGNQPQHF
cdr3_nt: TGTGCCAGCAGGGAGGACGGTAATCAGCCCCAGCATTTT
d_call: .
clone_size: .
v_call: TRBV6-1
j_call: TRBJ1-5

cdr3_aa: CASSGGQGEYPGELFF
cdr3_nt: TGTGCCAGCAGTGGGGGACAGGGGGAATATCCCGGGGAGCTGTTTTTT
d_call: TRBD1
clone_size: once
v_call: TRBV6-6
j_call: TRBJ2-2

cdr3_aa: CASRGFSGLDTEAFF
cdr3_nt: TGTGCCAGCAGGGGGTTCTCGGGACTCGACACTGAAGCTTTCTTT
d_call: .
clone_size: .
v_call: TRBV9
j_call: TRBJ1-1

cdr3_aa: CAWSVLDSSPTNEKLFF
cdr3_nt: TGTGCCTGGAGTGTACTGGACAGCTCTCCAACTAATGAAAAACTGTTTTTT
d_call: .
clone_size: .
v_call: TRBV30
j_call: TRBJ1-4

cdr3_aa: CASLPASPGDTF
cdr3_nt: TGTGCCAGCCTGCCAGCCTCTCCCGGGGACACCTTC
d_call: .
clone_size: .
v_call: TRBV6-1
j_call: TRBJ1-2

cdr3_aa: CASRLQGTNYGYTF
cdr3_nt: TGTGCCAGCAGGCTACAGGGTACTAACTATGGCTACACCTTC
d_call: .
clone_size: .
v_call: TRBV5-6
j_call: TRBJ1-2

cdr3_aa: CASSLGSGLTNEQFF
cdr3_nt: TGTGCCAGCAGCTTAGGGTCAGGGTTGACTAATGAGCAGTTCTTC
d_call: .
clone_size: once
v_call: TRBV7-2
j_call: TRBJ2-1

cdr3_aa: CASSLSRTGDGYTF
cdr3_nt: TGTGCCAGCTCACTGTCCCGGACAGGGGATGGCTACACCTTC
d_call: TRBD1
clone_size: once
v_call: TRBV18
j_call: TRBJ1-2

cdr3_aa: CASSPERGGPDTQYF
cdr3_nt: TGCGCCAGCAGCCCCGAACGGGGTGGGCCAGATACGCAGTATTTT
d_call: .
clone_size: .
v_call: TRBV4-3
j_call: TRBJ2-3